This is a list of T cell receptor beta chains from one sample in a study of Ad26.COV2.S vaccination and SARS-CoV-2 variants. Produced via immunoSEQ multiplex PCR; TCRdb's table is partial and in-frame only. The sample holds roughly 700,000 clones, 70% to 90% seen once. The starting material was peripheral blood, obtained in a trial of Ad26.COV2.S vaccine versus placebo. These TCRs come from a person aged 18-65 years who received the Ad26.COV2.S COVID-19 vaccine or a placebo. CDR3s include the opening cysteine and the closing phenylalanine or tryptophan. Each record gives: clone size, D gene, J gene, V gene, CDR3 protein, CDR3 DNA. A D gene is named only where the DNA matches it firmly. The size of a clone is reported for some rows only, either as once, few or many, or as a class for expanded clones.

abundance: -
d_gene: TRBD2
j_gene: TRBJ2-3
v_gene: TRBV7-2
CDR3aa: CASSLLGPSGRTRTDTQYF
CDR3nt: TGTGCCAGCAGCTTATTAGGTCCTAGCGGGAGAACTCGGACAGATACGCAGTATTTT

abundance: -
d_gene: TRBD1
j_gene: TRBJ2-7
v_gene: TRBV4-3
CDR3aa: CASSQRRDSSYEQYF
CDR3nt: TGCGCCAGCAGCCAACGAAGGGACAGTTCCTACGAGCAGTACTTC

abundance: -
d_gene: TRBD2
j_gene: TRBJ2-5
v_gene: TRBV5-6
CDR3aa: CASSQGLAGVGETQYF
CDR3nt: TGTGCCAGCAGTCAGGGACTAGCGGGAGTTGGGGAGACCCAGTACTTC

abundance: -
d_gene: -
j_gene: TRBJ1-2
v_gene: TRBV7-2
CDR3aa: CASSLVRQGNYGYTF
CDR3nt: TGTGCCAGCAGCTTAGTTAGGCAGGGAAACTATGGCTACACCTTC

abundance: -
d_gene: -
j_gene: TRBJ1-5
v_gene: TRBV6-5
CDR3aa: CASSYSGSPNQPQHF
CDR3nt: TGTGCCAGCAGTTACTCTGGCAGCCCCAATCAGCCCCAGCATTTT

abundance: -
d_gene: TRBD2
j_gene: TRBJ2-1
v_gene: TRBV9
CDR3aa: CASSPSGTSGDHEQFF
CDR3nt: TGTGCCAGCAGCCCATCCGGGACTAGCGGGGACCATGAGCAGTTCTTC

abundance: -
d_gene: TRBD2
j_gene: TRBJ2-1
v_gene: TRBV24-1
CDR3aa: CATSDFLAGGYNEQFF
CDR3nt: TGTGCCACCAGTGATTTTTTAGCGGGGGGTTACAATGAGCAGTTCTTC

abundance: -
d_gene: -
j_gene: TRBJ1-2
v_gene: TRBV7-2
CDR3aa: CASSLDRVNYGYTF
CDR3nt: TGTGCCAGCAGCCTGGACAGAGTTAACTATGGCTACACCTTC

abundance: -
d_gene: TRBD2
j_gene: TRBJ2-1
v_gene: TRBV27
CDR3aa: CASTLGTSGGSSYNEQFF
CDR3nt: TGTGCCAGCACCCTGGGGACTAGCGGGGGTAGCTCCTACAATGAGCAGTTCTTC

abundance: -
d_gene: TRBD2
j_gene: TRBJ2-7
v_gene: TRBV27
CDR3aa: CASSLSTSGYEQYF
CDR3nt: TGTGCCAGCAGTTTATCAACTAGCGGGTACGAGCAGTACTTC

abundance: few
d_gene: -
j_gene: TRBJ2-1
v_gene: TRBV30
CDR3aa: CAWSPRNNEQFF
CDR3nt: TGTGCCTGGAGTCCTAGAAACAATGAGCAGTTCTTC

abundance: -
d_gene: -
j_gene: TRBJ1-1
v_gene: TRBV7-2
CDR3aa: CASSFVEGNTEAFF
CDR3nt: TGTGCCAGCAGCTTCGTTGAAGGGAACACTGAAGCTTTCTTT

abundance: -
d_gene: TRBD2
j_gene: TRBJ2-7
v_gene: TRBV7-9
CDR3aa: CASSLGGTSGTSYEQYF
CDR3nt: TGTGCCAGCAGCTTGGGGGGGACTAGCGGGACCTCCTACGAGCAGTACTTC

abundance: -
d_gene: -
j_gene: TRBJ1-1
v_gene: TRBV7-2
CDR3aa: CASSLRRNTEAFF
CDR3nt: TGTGCCAGCAGCTTGAGAAGAAACACTGAAGCTTTCTTT

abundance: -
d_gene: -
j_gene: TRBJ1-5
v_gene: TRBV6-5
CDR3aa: CASIGAGLERQPQHF
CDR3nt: TGTGCCAGCATTGGGGCAGGACTGGAGCGGCAGCCCCAGCATTTT

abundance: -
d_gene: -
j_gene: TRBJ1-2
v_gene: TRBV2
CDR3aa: CASSGQELNYGYTF
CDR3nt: TGTGCCAGCAGTGGACAAGAACTCAACTATGGCTACACCTTC

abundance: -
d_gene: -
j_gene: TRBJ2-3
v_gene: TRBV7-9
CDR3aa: CASSLAGADTQYF
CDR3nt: TGTGCCAGCAGCTTGGCAGGGGCAGATACGCAGTATTTT

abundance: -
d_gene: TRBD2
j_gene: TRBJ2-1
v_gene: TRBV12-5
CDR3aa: CASGLIAGGHNEQFF
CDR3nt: TGTGCTAGTGGTTTGATAGCGGGGGGGCACAATGAGCAGTTCTTC

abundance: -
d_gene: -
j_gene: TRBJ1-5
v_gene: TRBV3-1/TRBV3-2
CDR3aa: CASSQEATNNQPQHF
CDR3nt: TGTGCCAGCAGCCAAGAAGCGACCAACAATCAGCCCCAGCATTTT

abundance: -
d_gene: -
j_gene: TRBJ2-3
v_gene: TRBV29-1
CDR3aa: CSVRQTLTDTQYF
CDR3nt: TGCAGCGTTAGACAAACCCTCACAGATACGCAGTATTTT

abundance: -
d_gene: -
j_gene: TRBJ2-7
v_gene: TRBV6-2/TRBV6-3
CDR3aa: CASSPPQRTYEQYF
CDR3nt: TGTGCCAGCAGCCCCCCCCAGAGGACCTACGAGCAGTACTTC

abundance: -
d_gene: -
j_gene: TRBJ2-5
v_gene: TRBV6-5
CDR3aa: CASSYSRGGETQYF
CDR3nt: TGTGCCAGCAGTTACTCCAGGGGCGGAGAGACCCAGTACTTC

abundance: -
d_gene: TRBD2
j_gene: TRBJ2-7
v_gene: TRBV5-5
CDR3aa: CASSSGTSGRGEQYF
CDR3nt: TGTGCCAGCAGCTCCGGGACTAGCGGGAGAGGCGAGCAGTACTTC

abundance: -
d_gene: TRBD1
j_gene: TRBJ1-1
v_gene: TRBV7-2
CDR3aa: CASRGQTNTEAFF
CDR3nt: TGTGCCAGCAGGGGACAGACGAACACTGAAGCTTTCTTT

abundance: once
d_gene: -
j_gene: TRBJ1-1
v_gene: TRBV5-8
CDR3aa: CASSLALGATMEAFF
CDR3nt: TGTGCCAGCAGCTTGGCCTTGGGGGCTACGATGGAAGCTTTCTTT

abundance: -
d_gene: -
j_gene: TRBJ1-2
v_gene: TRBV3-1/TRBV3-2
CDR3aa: CASSQAEAGYTF
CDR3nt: TGTGCCAGCAGCCAGGCGGAGGCCGGCTACACCTTC

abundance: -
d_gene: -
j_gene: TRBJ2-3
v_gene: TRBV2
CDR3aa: CASRLDSLTDTQYF
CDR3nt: TGTGCCAGCAGGCTGGACAGCCTCACAGATACGCAGTATTTT

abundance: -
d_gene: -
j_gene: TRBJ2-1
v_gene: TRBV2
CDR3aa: CASSSGVGEQFF
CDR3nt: TGTGCCAGCAGTTCAGGGGTAGGTGAGCAGTTCTTC

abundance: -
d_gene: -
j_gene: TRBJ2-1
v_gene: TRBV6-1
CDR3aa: CASSERTVGYNEQFF
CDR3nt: TGTGCCAGCAGTGAACGGACGGTGGGTTACAATGAGCAGTTCTTC

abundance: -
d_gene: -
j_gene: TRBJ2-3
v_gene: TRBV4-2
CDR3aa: CASSQEGGYWGTQYF
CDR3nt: TGTGCCAGCAGCCAAGAAGGAGGATACTGGGGGACGCAGTATTTT

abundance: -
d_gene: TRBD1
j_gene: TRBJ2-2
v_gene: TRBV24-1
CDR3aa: CATSADRGSANTGELFF
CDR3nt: TGTGCCACCAGTGCAGACAGGGGAAGCGCAAACACCGGGGAGCTGTTTTTT

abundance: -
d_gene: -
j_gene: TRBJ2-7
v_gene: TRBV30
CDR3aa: CARRDADSYEQYF
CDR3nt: TGTGCCCGCCGAGACGCCGACTCCTACGAGCAGTACTTC

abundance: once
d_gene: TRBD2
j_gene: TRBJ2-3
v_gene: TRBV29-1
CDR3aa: CSVEAGGGTDTQYF
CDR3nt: TGCAGCGTGGAGGCGGGAGGCGGCACAGATACGCAGTATTTT

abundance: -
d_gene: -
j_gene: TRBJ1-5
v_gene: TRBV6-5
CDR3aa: CASRPQGFGNQPQHF
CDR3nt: TGTGCCAGCCGCCCGCAGGGGTTTGGCAATCAGCCCCAGCATTTT

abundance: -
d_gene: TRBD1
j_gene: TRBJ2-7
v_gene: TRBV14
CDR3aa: CASSKRTGNEQYF
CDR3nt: TGTGCCAGCAGCAAGCGGACAGGGAACGAGCAGTACTTC

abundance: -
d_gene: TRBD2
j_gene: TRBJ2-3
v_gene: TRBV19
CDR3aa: CASSIDFAGGTDTQYF
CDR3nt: TGTGCCAGTAGTATCGATTTTGCGGGGGGCACAGATACGCAGTATTTT

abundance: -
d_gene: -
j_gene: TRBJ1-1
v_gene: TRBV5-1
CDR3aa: CASSLPSGTEAFF
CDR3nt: TGCGCCAGCAGCTTGCCTTCCGGCACTGAAGCTTTCTTT

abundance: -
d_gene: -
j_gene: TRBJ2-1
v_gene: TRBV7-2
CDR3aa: CASSLGGGPWDEQFF
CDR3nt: TGTGCCAGCAGCTTAGGGGGAGGCCCTTGGGATGAGCAGTTCTTC

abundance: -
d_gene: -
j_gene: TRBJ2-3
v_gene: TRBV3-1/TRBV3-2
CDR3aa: CASSQDRFGPDTQYF
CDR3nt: TGTGCCAGCAGCCAAGATCGGTTTGGCCCAGATACGCAGTATTTT

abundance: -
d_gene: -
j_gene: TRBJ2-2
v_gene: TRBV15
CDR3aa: CATSRGTATGELFF
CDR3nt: TGTGCCACCAGCAGAGGGACCGCCACCGGGGAGCTGTTTTTT

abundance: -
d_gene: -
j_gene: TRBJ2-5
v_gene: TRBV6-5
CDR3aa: CASTRGGSETQYF
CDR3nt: TGTGCCAGCACCAGGGGGGGGTCAGAGACCCAGTACTTC

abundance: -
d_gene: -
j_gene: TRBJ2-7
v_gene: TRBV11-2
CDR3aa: CASSLRQVQTYEQYF
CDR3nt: TGTGCCAGCAGCTTAAGGCAGGTCCAGACCTACGAGCAGTACTTC

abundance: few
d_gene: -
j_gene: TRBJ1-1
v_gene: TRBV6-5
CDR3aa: CASSYRGNTEAFF
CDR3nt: TGTGCCAGCAGTTACCGTGGGAACACTGAAGCTTTCTTT

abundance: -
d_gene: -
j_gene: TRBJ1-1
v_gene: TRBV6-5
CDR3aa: CASSYGGTEAFF
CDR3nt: TGTGCCAGCAGTTACGGGGGTACTGAAGCTTTCTTT

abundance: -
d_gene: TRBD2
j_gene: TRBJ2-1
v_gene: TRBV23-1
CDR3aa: CASSQLTSGSYNEQFF
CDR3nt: TGCGCCAGCAGTCAATTGACTAGCGGGAGTTATAATGAGCAGTTCTTC

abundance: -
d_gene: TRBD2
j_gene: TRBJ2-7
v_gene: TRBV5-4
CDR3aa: CASKTSGRYEQYF
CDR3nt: TGTGCCAGCAAAACTAGCGGGAGGTACGAGCAGTACTTC

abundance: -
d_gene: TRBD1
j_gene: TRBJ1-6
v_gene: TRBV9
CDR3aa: CASSARTGLNNSPLHF
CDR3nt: TGTGCCAGCAGCGCCCGGACAGGGCTAAATAATTCACCCCTCCACTTT

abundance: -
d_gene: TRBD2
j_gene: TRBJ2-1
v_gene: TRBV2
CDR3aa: CASSGGLAAYNEQFF
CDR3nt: TGTGCCAGCAGTGGTGGACTAGCGGCCTACAATGAGCAGTTCTTC

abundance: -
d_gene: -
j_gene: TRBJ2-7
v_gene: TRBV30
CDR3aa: CAWSYRGPYEQYF
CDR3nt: TGTGCCTGGAGTTACCGGGGCCCCTACGAGCAGTACTTC

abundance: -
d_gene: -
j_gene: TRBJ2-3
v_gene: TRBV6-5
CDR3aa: CASSTRGKVTDTQYF
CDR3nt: TGTGCCAGCAGTACTCGGGGGAAAGTAACAGATACGCAGTATTTT

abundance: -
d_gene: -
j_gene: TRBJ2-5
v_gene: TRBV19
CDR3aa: CASTGSNGAPYF
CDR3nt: TGTGCCAGTACAGGCAGCAATGGGGCCCCGTACTTC

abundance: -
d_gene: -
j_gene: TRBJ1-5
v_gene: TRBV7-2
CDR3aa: CASSLLSGVNQPQHF
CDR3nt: TGTGCCAGCAGCTTATTGTCAGGAGTCAATCAGCCCCAGCATTTT